A single sample is the source of the 27 T cell receptor beta chains below, sequenced in a study of Ad26.COV2.S vaccination and SARS-CoV-2 variants. Sequencing used immunoSEQ multiplex PCR; TCRdb keeps in-frame clones, though not all of them. The data hold about 460,000 clones, with about 88% observed a single time. The treatment was: 19 received Ad26.COV2.S at low or high dose, single or two shots; about 5 received placebo; per-sample allocation not given. Following the first vaccine or placebo injection, samples were taken on day 63. The starting material was peripheral blood, obtained in a trial of Ad26.COV2.S vaccine versus placebo. The receptor set was obtained from a person between 18 and 59 years old who received the Ad26.COV2.S COVID-19 vaccine or a placebo.

The CDR3 loop reads CASSLGDSYYGYTF. The CDR3 nucleotides read TGCGCCAGCAGCTTGGGGGACAGTTACTATGGCTACACCTTC. The V and J genes are TRBV5-1 and TRBJ1-2, with 7 bases that match TRBD1. V trimming: 0 bases; J trimming: 3 bases; junction bases outside the gene matches: 2. The CDR3 covers 14 residues. The germline V gene encodes CDR1 SGHRS and CDR2 YFSETQ. Combining the CDR3 with reference TRBV5-1 and TRBJ1-2 gives the whole variable domain KAGVTQTPRYLIKTRGQQVTLSCSPISGHRSVSWYQQTPGQGLQFLFEYFSETQRNKGNFPGRFSGRQFSNSRSEMNVSTLELGDSALYLCASSLGDSYYGYTFGSGTRLTVV.

V gene TRBV7-9 combines with J gene TRBJ2-3; D possibly corresponds to TRBD1 (5 bases). The CDR3 covers 17 residues. V gave up 5 bases and J gave up 2 bases, with 20 bases separating them. Looked up from germline, CDR1 is SEHNR and CDR2 is FQNEAQ (reference sequence). The CDR3 sequence: CASSPWWSQGVTDTQYF. DNA of the CDR3: TGTGCCAGCAGCCCCTGGTGGAGCCAAGGGGTCACAGATACGCAGTATTTT.

The chain is built from TRBV4-2 and TRBJ1-2; TRBD1 agrees at 7 bases. V lost 7 bases and J lost 1; bases outside the gene matches: 9. Per the germline V gene, CDR1 is LGHNA and CDR2 is YNFKEQ. The CDR3 has 15 amino acids. The CDR3 sequence is CASTSTGILNYGYTF. The DNA of the CDR3 is TGTGCCAGCACCTCGACAGGGATCCTTAACTATGGCTACACCTTC.

The chain couples TRBV27 to TRBJ2-7; 9 bases agree with TRBD2. The V gene end was trimmed by 3 bases and the J gene end by 4 bases; junction bases not matched to a gene: 7. In germline, CDR1 is MNHEY, CDR2 SMNVEV (reference sequence). The length of the CDR3 is 15 residues. CDR3 DNA sequence: TGTGCCAGCAGTTTTGGAATTAGCGGGAGTTACGAGCAGTACTTC. Amino acids: CASSFGISGSYEQYF.

This clone has a handful of counts. The V call is TRBV19, the J call TRBJ1-1; possible D gene TRBD1, 5 bases. The CDR3 contains 15 residues. Trimming took 3 bases from V and 0 from J, leaving 11 bases between them. Germline V CDR1 and CDR2: LNHDA, SQIVND (reference sequence). Here the CDR3 DNA reads TGTGCCAGTAGTATTGACAGACCCATGAACACTGAAGCTTTCTTT. Amino acids: CASSIDRPMNTEAFF. The complete variable domain, with remaining parts taken from reference TRBV19 and TRBJ1-1, reads DGGITQSPKYLFRKEGQNVTLSCEQNLNHDAMYWYRQDPGQGLRLIYYSQIVNDFQKGDIAEGYSVSREKKESFPLTVTSAQKNPTAFYLCASSIDRPMNTEAFFGQGTRLTVV.

CDR3 sequence reads: CASSQELIGVGGYTF. CDR3 bases: TGTGCCAGCAGCCAGGAGTTAATTGGGGTTGGTGGCTACACCTTC. V gene TRBV14 combines with J gene TRBJ1-2; no clear D gene. The CDR3 extends over 15 amino acids. Germline values: CDR1 SGHDN, CDR2 FVKESK. Trimming stripped 3 bases from V and 7 bases from J, with 18 bases between.

This chain connects TRBV6-5 to TRBJ2-7; 9 nucleotides align to TRBD1. The V gene end was trimmed by 10 bases and the J gene end by 0 bases; junction bases not matched to a gene: 7. The CDR3 is made up of 14 amino acids. Germline CDR1 and CDR2: MNHEY and SVGAGI. The DNA of the CDR3 is TGTGCCACCTTGACAGGGGGTAGCTCCTACGAGCAGTACTTC. Translating it yields CATLTGGSSYEQYF.

The V call is TRBV27, the J call TRBJ2-4; TRBD1 might be the D (5 bases). The V and J ends lost 5 bases and 6 bases respectively, with 11 bases between them. The CDR3 sequence is 13 residues long. Germline values: CDR1 MNHEY, CDR2 SMNVEV (reference sequence). CDR3 bases: TGTGCCAGCAGTAAACAGGCGTCAAACATTCAGTACTTC. Protein sequence: CASSKQASNIQYF.

This clone was seen only once. J is TRBJ1-5 and V is TRBV6-5; D not resolved. V lost 2 bases and J lost 1, with 3 bases in between. The CDR3 has 13 residues. The germline V gene encodes CDR1 MNHEY and CDR2 SVGAGI. The CDR3 DNA reads TGTGCCAGCAGTTACAGAAGCAATCAGCCCCAGCATTTT. Protein: CASSYRSNQPQHF.

V and J are TRBV6-2 or TRBV6-3 and TRBJ2-7; 13 bases are shared with TRBD2. J was trimmed by 6 bases and V by 4 bases; bases with no gene match: 6. Germline CDR1 and CDR2: MNHEY and SVGEGT. CDR3 length: 15 residues. The CDR3 loop is CASSSGLAGVFEQYF. The CDR3 DNA reads TGTGCCAGCAGTTCAGGACTAGCGGGGGTTTTCGAGCAGTACTTC.

V is TRBV6-2 or TRBV6-3 and J is TRBJ2-7; the match to TRBD2 covers 7 bases. The CDR3 spans 16 residues. J was trimmed by 6 bases and V by 0 bases; bases with no gene match: 11. Germline V gene lookup returns CDR1 MNHEY and CDR2 SVGEGT. The CDR3, as DNA: TGTGCCAGCAGTTACTCGTCGCATAGAGGGAGGGGCGAGCAGTACTTC. Protein product: CASSYSSHRGRGEQYF.

The CDR3 DNA sequence: TGTGCCAGCAGTTACTTCCAGGGGTCTGGAAACACCATATATTTT. Translating gives CASSYFQGSGNTIYF. The rearrangement links TRBV6-5 to TRBJ1-3, with D maybe TRBD1 (6 bases). V was trimmed by 1 base and J by 1 base, leaving 8 bases between them. The germline CDR1 and CDR2 sequences are MNHEY and SVGAGI. There are 15 residues in the CDR3.

This chain joins TRBV5-4 and TRBJ1-1; D ambiguous. This CDR3 is built from 15 residues. Trimming stripped 3 bases from V and 1 base from J, with 13 bases between. Germline V gene lookup returns CDR1 SGHNT and CDR2 YYREEE (reference sequence). CDR3 protein: CASSSPGVQNTEAFF. In DNA, the CDR3 is TGTGCCAGCAGCTCACCCGGAGTCCAGAACACTGAAGCTTTCTTT.

This clone occurred a few times. CDR3 loop: CASSQEGNSPLHF. The CDR3 DNA sequence: TGTGCCAGCAGCCAAGAGGGTAATTCACCCCTCCACTTT. V is TRBV14 and J is TRBJ1-6; D remains ambiguous. Germline lookup yields CDR1 SGHDN and CDR2 FVKESK. The CDR3 contains 13 residues. V gave up 0 bases and J gave up 6 bases, with 3 bases separating them. Supplemented by reference TRBV14 and TRBJ1-6, the full variable domain reads EAGVTQFPSHSVIEKGQTVTLRCDPISGHDNLYWYRRVMGKEIKFLLHFVKESKQDESGMPNNRFLAERTGGTYSTLKVQPAELEDSGVYFCASSQEGNSPLHFGNGTRLTVT.

The gene calls are TRBV5-4 and TRBJ2-7; D is perhaps TRBD1 (5 bases). Trimming took 4 bases from V and 3 from J, leaving 14 bases between them. The CDR3 runs to 14 residues. Germline loops: CDR1 SGHNT, CDR2 YYREEE (reference sequence). DNA for the CDR3: TGTGCCAGCAGCAACGCCGCAGGGTTCTACGAGCAGTACTTC. Translated: CASSNAAGFYEQYF. The whole variable domain, filled in from reference TRBV5-4 and TRBJ2-7, reads ETGVTQSPTHLIKTRGQQVTLRCSSQSGHNTVSWYQQALGQGPQFIFQYYREEENGRGNFPPRFSGLQFPNYSSELNVNALELDDSALYLCASSNAAGFYEQYFGPGTRLTVT.

A few counts support this clone. The gene calls are TRBV7-2 and TRBJ1-2; tentatively, D is TRBD1 (6 bases). Germline-derived CDR1 and CDR2 are SGHTA and FQGNSA. This CDR3 contains 15 residues. Trimming cost V 5 bases and J 0 bases, with 13 bases left between them. The CDR3 region is CASSPTGQSNYGYTF. The DNA for the CDR3 is TGTGCCAGCAGCCCCACAGGGCAATCTAACTATGGCTACACCTTC.

CDR3 in amino acids: CASSTQTGMAYEQYF. The DNA of the CDR3 is TGTGCCAGTAGTACCCAGACGGGGATGGCCTACGAGCAGTACTTC. The chain is built from TRBV19 and TRBJ2-7; perhaps TRBD2 as D (5 bases). CDR1 and CDR2 from the germline V gene are LNHDA and SQIVND (reference sequence). The CDR3 is made up of 15 amino acids. Trimming took off 4 bases at V and 2 bases at J, with 15 bases between the two ends.

Regarding this clone: Other DNA sequences in this sample translate to the same CDR3. The chain links TRBV28 to TRBJ2-5; D is unclear. Trimming took off 3 bases at V and 4 bases at J, with 3 bases between the two ends. Germline CDR1 and CDR2: MDHEN and SYDVKM. The CDR3 runs 11 residues. The CDR3 sequence is CASSLTETQYF. Here the CDR3 DNA reads TGTGCCAGCAGTTTGACAGAGACCCAGTACTTC.

The J gene is TRBJ2-1, the V gene TRBV5-7; 9 positions agree with TRBD1. TRBV5-7 is classed as an ORF, of uncertain function. The CDR3 covers 15 residues. V shed 4 bases, J shed 3 bases, and the junction held 5 bases outside the gene matches. DNA for the CDR3: TGTGCCAGCAGCGCGGGACAGGGTGGCTACAATGAGCAGTTCTTC. Protein sequence: CASSAGQGGYNEQFF.

The chain recombines TRBV3-1 (or the pseudogene TRBV3-2) with TRBJ1-1; D gene uncertain. This CDR3 has 15 residues. The germline V gene has CDR1 LGHDT and CDR2 YNNKEL (reference sequence). Trimming removed 0 bases from V and 0 bases from J, with 8 bases in between. The CDR3 region has the DNA TGTGCCAGCAGCCAAGAAGGGCTCATGAACACTGAAGCTTTCTTT. Translating it yields CASSQEGLMNTEAFF.

This clone was seen only once. For the CDR3, the DNA is TGCGCCAGCAGTGAGTCGAGCGGCTCGCGTCGTTCCGAGCAGTACTTC. Its protein product is CASSESSGSRRSEQYF. This chain links TRBV10-1 with TRBJ2-7; the D gene is possibly TRBD2 (5 bases). V was pared by 0 bases and J by 6 bases, with 18 bases between. The CDR3 has 16 amino acids. Germline V gene data show CDR1 as WNHNN and CDR2 as SYGVQD (reference sequence).

V usage is TRBV25-1 and J usage is TRBJ2-3, with D possibly TRBD1 on 5 matching bases. CDR3 length: 17 residues. Trimming stripped 4 bases from V and 5 bases from J, with 22 bases between. Germline loops: CDR1 MGHDK, CDR2 SYGVNS. CDR3 nucleotides: TGTGCCAGCAGTGGTGTCCCTCGCAGGGCCGCTCAAGATACGCAGTATTTT. Its protein is CASSGVPRRAAQDTQYF.

The chain has TRBV9 and TRBJ1-2; TRBD1 is a possible D gene (5 bases). V lost 6 bases, J lost 4 bases, and 16 bases lay in between. This CDR3 comprises 14 residues. Germline V gives CDR1 SGDLS, CDR2 YYNGEE. CDR3 sequence reads: CASTPGQGFYGYTF. The CDR3, as DNA: TGTGCCAGCACCCCTGGCCAGGGCTTCTATGGCTACACCTTC.

The chain recombines TRBV27 with TRBJ2-2; unclear D gene. CDR3 length: 14 amino acids. From germline, CDR1 is MNHEY and CDR2 SMNVEV (reference sequence). The ends were cut back, 10 bases at V and 0 bases at J, with 12 bases in the middle. CDR3 amino acids: CATRRSPNTGELFF. In DNA form, the CDR3 reads TGTGCCACCCGTCGCAGCCCGAACACCGGGGAGCTGTTTTTT.

The chain employs TRBV24-1 and TRBJ2-1, with TRBD2 matching 13 bases. The germline V gene has CDR1 KGHDR and CDR2 SFDVKD. The CDR3 consists of 18 residues. V trimming: 3 bases; J trimming: 4 bases; junction bases outside the gene matches: 8. CDR3 in DNA: TGTGCCACCAGTGATCCGGGGACTAGCGGGAACACGTACAATGAGCAGTTCTTC. Amino acids: CATSDPGTSGNTYNEQFF.

V gene TRBV29-1 combines with J gene TRBJ1-4; the D is unclear. Germline values: CDR1 SQVTM, CDR2 ANQGSEA. V was trimmed by 6 bases and J by 5 bases, leaving 19 bases between them. CDR3 length equals 15 residues. CDR3: CSVLTNTGQNEKLFF. Written as DNA, the CDR3 is TGCAGCGTCCTTACCAACACCGGCCAAAATGAAAAACTGTTTTTT.

V and J are TRBV7-9 and TRBJ2-6; D might be TRBD1 (5 bases). Germline V CDR1 and CDR2: SEHNR, FQNEAQ (reference sequence). The CDR3 consists of 17 residues. V was trimmed by 4 bases and J by 0 bases, leaving 13 bases between them. CDR3 residues: CASSSPRDGSGANVLTF. DNA of the CDR3: TGTGCCAGCAGCTCCCCCAGGGATGGCTCTGGGGCCAACGTCCTGACTTTC.